The source of this T cell receptor (beta chain) is a study of cytomegalovirus exposure and HLA in healthy donors. V lost 6 bases, J lost 5 bases, and 13 bases stayed unmatched. The CDR3 runs 16 residues. Looked up from germline, CDR1 is MDHEN and CDR2 is SYDVKM. 13 Jbeta primers and 60 Vbeta primers were used for the PCR. Produced via immunoSEQ multiplex PCR; TCRdb's table is partial and in-frame only. The table records 210,000 or so clones, about 77% of them present only once. The genes are TRBV28 and TRBJ2-1; 7 nucleotides line up with TRBD2. This TCR was recovered from a woman under 40 in good health and CMV-seropositive. The source material was PBMCs. CDR3 sequence (DNA): TGTGCCAGCAGACCCCTCGGGAGCGGGGCCCACAATGAGCAGTTCTTC. Translating it yields CASRPLGSGAHNEQFF.